One sample yielded the 28 T cell receptor beta chains listed below, sequenced in a study of T cell clonality in common variable immunodeficiency. Generated by immunoSEQ multiplex PCR, the TCRdb table keeps only in-frame clones and is missing some. The sample was found to contain approximately 52,000 clones, and every one recurs. Sequenced input: peripheral blood mononuclear cells. These receptors were collected from a person between 18 and 75 years old in good health.

There are many counts of this clone. The read is 3 residues too short to cover the CDR3 end, so that end is filled in from the germline J gene. The V and J genes are TRBV30 and TRBJ2-7; D is unresolved. The CDR3 covers 12 residues. V was cut by 2 bases and J by 4 bases, with 9 bases left in between. CDR1 is GTSNPN and CDR2 is SVGIG in the germline V gene (reference sequence). The CDR3 loop reads CAWSFGNYEQYF. CDR3 DNA, as far as it was read: TGTGCCTGGAGTTTCGGTAATTACGAG. The full variable domain, completed using reference TRBV30 and TRBJ2-7, is SQTIHQWPATLVQPVGSPLSLECTVEGTSNPNLYWYRQAAGRGLQLLFYSVGIGQISSEVPQNLSASRPQDRQFILSSKKLLLSDSGFYLCAWSFGNYEQYFGPGTRLTVT.

This clone occurred many times. CDR3 bases read: TGTGCCATCAGTGAGTTTCTAGCGGGAGGGCCCCTCGAG. It yields the protein CAISEFLAGGPLE. The CDR3 in its entirety is CAISEFLAGGPLEQYF. This chain joins TRBV10-3 and TRBJ2-7, with 12 bases fitting TRBD2. The read stops 3 residues short of the end of the CDR3; the missing end is completed from the germline J gene. The V and J ends lost 1 base and 6 bases, in that order; junction bases with no gene match: 7. This CDR3 contains 16 residues. CDR1 and CDR2 from the germline V gene are ENHRY and SYGVKD.

Comment on this clone: Read sequence stops 3 residues before the CDR3 end, and the germline J gene provides the missing end. The chain uses TRBV18 and TRBJ2-7; 7 nucleotides align to TRBD1. The V gene end was trimmed by 3 bases and the J gene end by 0 bases; junction bases not matched to a gene: 2. The CDR3 covers 14 residues. In germline, CDR1 is KGHSH, CDR2 LQKENI. The chain's CDR3 is CASSPGQRSYEQYF. The sequenced CDR3 bases are TGTGCCAGCTCACCGGGACAGCGCTCCTACGAG.

This clone was counted between two and nine times. The part of the CDR3 DNA that was read is TGTGCCAGCAGCTGGGCGGGGGTGATGGACACTGAA. It codes for CASSWAGVMDTE. The complete CDR3 protein is CASSWAGVMDTEAFF. This chain joins TRBV7-3 and TRBJ1-1, with TRBD1 as a possible D gene (5 bases). The read falls 3 residues short of the CDR3 end, and the missing part is taken from the germline J gene. This CDR3 is 15 amino acids long. The V and J ends lost 4 bases and 3 bases respectively, with 15 bases between them. The germline V gene encodes CDR1 SGHTA and CDR2 FQGTGA. The full variable domain, completed using reference TRBV7-3 and TRBJ1-1, is GAGVSQTPSNKVTEKGKYVELRCDPISGHTALYWYRQSLGQGPEFLIYFQGTGAADDSGLPNDRFFAVRPEGSVSTLKIQRTERGDSAVYLCASSWAGVMDTEAFFGQGTRLTVV.

This clone was found many times. The read terminates 3 residues before the CDR3 end, so the remaining end is supplied by the germline J gene. The chain joins TRBV7-3 to TRBJ1-4; no clear D gene. The length of the CDR3 is 14 residues. CDR1 and CDR2 (germline): SGHTA, FQGTGA. The V gene lost 5 bases and the J gene lost 4 bases, with 11 bases spanning the gap. CDR3 amino acids: CASSEDTVNEKLFF. CDR3 DNA (partial): TGTGCCAGCAGCGAAGACACCGTTAATGAAAAA.

This clone was counted many times. The CDR3 end lies 3 residues beyond the end of the read and is filled in from the germline J gene. The same CDR3 can be traced to other DNA sequences in this sample. The chain combines TRBV5-1 with TRBJ2-1; 11 nucleotides agree with TRBD2. V shed 4 bases and J 6 bases; nucleotides not matched to a gene: 6. This CDR3 comprises 15 residues. The germline gives CDR1 SGHRS, CDR2 YFSETQ. The DNA read from the CDR3 is TGCGCCAGCAGCCCAGGGACTAGCGGCACCAATGAG. Its translation: CASSPGTSGTNE. The entire CDR3 protein is CASSPGTSGTNEQFF.

This clone was detected many times. The DNA ends 3 residues before the CDR3 does, and the rest of the CDR3 is filled in from the germline J gene. This chain uses TRBV11-2 with TRBJ2-1; D possibly corresponds to TRBD1 (6 bases). From germline, CDR1 is SGHAT and CDR2 FQNNGV. Trimming took 1 base from V and 8 from J, leaving 15 bases between them. The CDR3 has 15 amino acids. CDR3 amino acids: CASSLGGTRTDEQFF. The sequenced CDR3 bases are TGTGCCAGCAGCTTAGGTGGGACACGGACGGATGAG.

This clone was counted a few times. Sequencing ends 3 residues short of the CDR3 end; the germline J gene provides the rest. The rearrangement joins TRBV5-1 to TRBJ2-7; 8 positions agree with TRBD2. J was trimmed by 5 bases and V by 4 bases; bases with no gene match: 8. Looked up from germline, CDR1 is SGHRS and CDR2 is YFSETQ. The CDR3 runs 14 residues. CDR3 amino acids: CASSPGGAVNEQYF. The DNA read from the CDR3 is TGCGCCAGCAGCCCGGGAGGGGCTGTGAACGAG.

This clone was found many times. The read gets to within 3 residues of the CDR3 end, and the germline J gene fills in the rest. This chain uses TRBV19 with TRBJ2-1, with 9 bases matching TRBD2. Germline values: CDR1 LNHDA, CDR2 SQIVND (reference sequence). With V trimmed by 3 bases and J by 4 bases, 13 bases remained unmatched. CDR3 size: 18 residues. The CDR3: CASSIPELAGDGYNEQFF. CDR3 DNA (partial): TGTGCCAGTAGTATCCCAGAACTAGCGGGTGATGGGTACAATGAG.

In this sample, this clone turned up many times. The CDR3 end lies 3 residues beyond the end of the read and is filled in from the germline J gene. The chain employs TRBV30 and TRBJ2-2; no clear D. From germline, CDR1 is GTSNPN and CDR2 SVGIG (reference sequence). The CDR3 consists of 11 residues. Trimming removed 5 bases from V and 9 bases from J, with 10 bases in between. The CDR3 here is CAWAPARELFF. The sequenced part of the CDR3 DNA is TGTGCCTGGGCCCCTGCGAGGGAG.

The table lists this clone with many counts. The read finishes 3 residues shy of the CDR3 end, and the germline J gene is used to complete it. The chain couples TRBV5-1 to TRBJ2-6; D gene unclear. CDR3 length: 16 amino acids. V was pared by 4 bases and J by 2 bases, with 13 bases between. Germline V gives CDR1 SGHRS, CDR2 YFSETQ. The DNA read from the CDR3 is TGCGCCAGCAGCCCACAACCGGGTACTGGGGCCAACGTC. It is translated as CASSPQPGTGANV. The CDR3, in full, reads CASSPQPGTGANVLTF.

This clone was seen more than once but under ten times. The CDR3 end lies 3 residues beyond the end of the read and is filled in from the germline J gene. This chain links TRBV5-1 with TRBJ2-5, with D unresolved. This CDR3 is 15 amino acids long. Germline CDR1 reads SGHRS; CDR2 reads YFSETQ. The covered CDR3 bases are TGCGCCAGCAGCTTGGTGACGCCCAACACAGATACC. Its translation is CASSLVTPNTDT. The whole CDR3 reads CASSLVTPNTDTQYF.

This clone came up many times. The CDR3 end falls 3 residues outside the read, so it is completed with the germline J gene. The genes are TRBV7-3 and TRBJ2-1, with 7 positions matching TRBD2. The CDR3 length is 14 residues. V was clipped by 6 bases and J by 6 bases; unmatched bases: 8. In germline, CDR1 is SGHTA, CDR2 FQGTGA. CDR3 region: CASSSSGPANEQFF. CDR3 DNA (partial): TGTGCCAGCAGTTCTAGCGGTCCCGCCAATGAG.

In its sample, this clone was seen many times. The CDR3 end falls 3 residues outside the read, so it is completed with the germline J gene. V is TRBV12-3 or TRBV12-4 and J is TRBJ2-1; 8 nucleotides line up with TRBD2. With 5 bases clipped from V and 4 bases from J, the junction kept 4 bases outside the gene matches. This CDR3 contains 14 residues. Here the CDR3 reads CASSASGSYNEQFF. CDR3 DNA, as far as it was read: TGTGCCAGCAGTGCCAGCGGGAGTTACAATGAG.

This clone was observed many times. The sequenced CDR3 bases are TGTGCCATCAGTGAACAGGGTAATGCCGGGGAG. Protein: CAISEQGNAGE. The entire CDR3 reads CAISEQGNAGELFF. The chain has TRBV10-3 and TRBJ2-2, with D perhaps TRBD1 (6 bases). The sequence runs out 3 residues before the end of the CDR3; the remainder is reconstructed from the germline J gene. Looked up from germline, CDR1 is ENHRY and CDR2 is SYGVKD. The CDR3 loop spans 14 amino acids. The germline V and J ends were trimmed by 3 bases and 6 bases, with 11 bases remaining between them.

This clone has at least ten counts. Read coverage stops 3 residues before the CDR3 terminus; the germline J gene supplies the remainder. The chain recombines TRBV7-8 with TRBJ2-2; D is possibly TRBD2 (6 bases). Per the germline V gene, CDR1 is SGHVS and CDR2 is FQNEAQ. Trimming removed 4 bases at V and 4 bases at J, with 19 bases between. The CDR3 length is 17 residues. The CDR3 bases that were read are TGTGCCAGCAGCTCCAGAATAGGTAGCGGCGCCACCGGGGAG. Amino acid sequence: CASSSRIGSGATGE. The complete CDR3 protein is CASSSRIGSGATGELFF.

This clone has a handful of counts. The read terminates 3 residues ahead of where the CDR3 ends, so the germline J gene completes it. The genes are TRBV20-1 and TRBJ2-7; 8 positions agree with TRBD2. V shed 3 bases, J shed 2 bases, and the junction held 9 bases outside the gene matches. Germline CDR1 DFQATT, CDR2 SNEGSKA (reference sequence). CDR3 length: 15 residues. The chain's CDR3 is CSASEPSGFTYEQYF. The DNA read from the CDR3 is TGCAGTGCTAGCGAACCTAGCGGGTTTACCTACGAG.

This clone was observed at least ten times. The sequenced part of the CDR3 DNA is TGTGCCAGCAGCTTAGAAGCCAGGGCTGGAAACACC. Amino acid sequence: CASSLEARAGNT. Given in full, the CDR3 is CASSLEARAGNTIYF. The chain combines TRBV7-6 with TRBJ1-3; the D gene is possibly TRBD1 (5 bases). Read sequence stops 3 residues before the CDR3 end, and the germline J gene provides the missing end. V was cut by 1 base and J by 2 bases, with 9 bases left in between. Germline lookup yields CDR1 SGHVS and CDR2 FNYEAQ. CDR3 length: 15 amino acids.

This clone was recorded at least ten times. Read coverage stops 3 residues before the CDR3 terminus; the germline J gene supplies the remainder. This sequence joins TRBV11-2 and TRBJ2-1; D is unclear. This CDR3 has 14 amino acids. Germline V gives CDR1 SGHAT, CDR2 FQNNGV. The ends were cut back, 7 bases at V and 8 bases at J, with 18 bases in the middle. CDR3: CASNKGRPWDEQFF. CDR3 DNA, as far as it was read: TGTGCCAGCAACAAAGGGCGCCCCTGGGATGAG.

This clone was detected many times. The CDR3 end is not reached by the read, which stops 3 residues before it; the germline J gene fills it in. The chain carries TRBV30 and TRBJ1-1; D call uncertain. This CDR3 region has 15 residues. The V end was cut by 1 base, the J end by 1 base, with 13 bases between. CDR1 is GTSNPN and CDR2 is SVGIG in the germline V gene (reference sequence). The DNA read from the CDR3 is TGTGCCTGGAGTGCCCAGACTCTGAGGAACACTGAA. Translating it yields CAWSAQTLRNTE. The full CDR3 protein is CAWSAQTLRNTEAFF.

This clone appeared many times. Sequencing ends 3 residues short of the CDR3 end; the germline J gene provides the rest. V is TRBV30 and J is TRBJ2-3; 8 positions match TRBD1. The V segment lost 3 bases and the J segment 4 bases; nucleotides outside the gene matches: 15. Germline values: CDR1 GTSNPN, CDR2 SVGIG (reference sequence). This CDR3 region has 17 residues. The chain's CDR3 is CAWRGGLRTGWADTQYF. The covered CDR3 bases are TGTGCCTGGAGGGGCGGGTTACGGACAGGGTGGGCAGATACG.

This clone was seen more than once but under ten times. The read finishes 3 residues shy of the CDR3 end, and the germline J gene is used to complete it. The chain employs TRBV2 and TRBJ2-2, with D unresolved. Germline V gene data show CDR1 as SNHLY and CDR2 as FYNNEI. The CDR3 is 12 residues long. V lost 5 bases, J lost 6 bases, and 7 bases lay in between. CDR3 DNA (partial): TGTGCCAGCAGTCCAACGGCCGGGGAG. Protein product: CASSPTAGE. The complete CDR3 reads CASSPTAGELFF.

This clone has at least ten counts. The sequence runs out 3 residues before the end of the CDR3; the remainder is reconstructed from the germline J gene. The chain is built from TRBV20-1 and TRBJ2-2; 13 bases are shared with TRBD2. The CDR3 totals 15 residues. With V trimmed by 1 base and J by 5 bases, 1 base remained unmatched. Germline CDR1 and CDR2: DFQATT and SNEGSKA (reference sequence). CDR3 region: CSARVLAGGTGELFF. The covered CDR3 bases are TGCAGTGCTAGAGTACTAGCGGGAGGGACCGGGGAG.

This clone was picked up a small number of times. Read coverage stops 3 residues before the CDR3 terminus; the germline J gene supplies the remainder. The V and J genes are TRBV2 and TRBJ1-3; D unclear. Looked up from germline, CDR1 is SNHLY and CDR2 is FYNNEI. This CDR3 contains 14 residues. The CDR3 reads CASSEEGSGRRIYF. CDR3 DNA (partial): TGTGCCAGCAGTGAAGAGGGTAGCGGGAGAAGG.

For this clone: The CDR3 end lies 3 residues beyond the end of the read and is filled in from the germline J gene. The V gene is TRBV19, the J gene TRBJ2-2; 7 nucleotides align to TRBD1. In germline, CDR1 is LNHDA, CDR2 SQIVND (reference sequence). CDR3 length equals 16 residues. Germline trimming cut 0 bases from V and 6 bases from J; bases unmatched to any gene: 7. The covered CDR3 bases are TGTGCCAGTAGTATAGAGAAAGGGGGCGGTCCCGGGGAG. Encoded protein: CASSIEKGGGPGE. The CDR3 in its entirety is CASSIEKGGGPGELFF.

This clone has a count of ten or more. The CDR3 end falls 3 residues outside the read, so it is completed with the germline J gene. V and J are TRBV7-9 and TRBJ1-1, with 8 nucleotides matching TRBD1. V trimming: 5 bases; J trimming: 4 bases; junction bases outside the gene matches: 9. CDR3 length: 15 residues. The germline gives CDR1 SEHNR, CDR2 FQNEAQ (reference sequence). The CDR3 loop reads CASSTTGEGSTEAFF. The CDR3 DNA, read in part, is TGTGCCAGCAGCACGACAGGGGAGGGGAGCACTGAA.

The table lists this clone with many counts. The read falls 3 residues short of the CDR3 end, and the missing part is taken from the germline J gene. The chain links TRBV29-1 to TRBJ2-7; 8 nucleotides match TRBD2. J gave up 5 bases and V 7 bases, and 10 bases lay outside the gene matches. The CDR3 is 13 residues long. CDR1 is SQVTM and CDR2 is ANQGSEA in the germline V gene. The CDR3 here is CSATPGLEDEQYF. The sequenced CDR3 bases are TGCAGCGCCACACCGGGACTAGAGGACGAG.

At least ten counts were recorded for this clone. The observed sequence ends 3 residues before the CDR3 terminus, with the missing tail filled in from the germline J gene. The rearrangement links TRBV5-6 to TRBJ2-7; TRBD1 matches 7 bases. This CDR3 spans 15 amino acids. Germline lookup yields CDR1 SGHDT and CDR2 YYEEEE. J was trimmed by 2 bases and V by 3 bases; bases with no gene match: 8. CDR3 sequence reads: CASSYAGTVTYEQYF. CDR3 DNA (partial): TGTGCCAGCAGCTACGCCGGGACAGTAACCTACGAG.